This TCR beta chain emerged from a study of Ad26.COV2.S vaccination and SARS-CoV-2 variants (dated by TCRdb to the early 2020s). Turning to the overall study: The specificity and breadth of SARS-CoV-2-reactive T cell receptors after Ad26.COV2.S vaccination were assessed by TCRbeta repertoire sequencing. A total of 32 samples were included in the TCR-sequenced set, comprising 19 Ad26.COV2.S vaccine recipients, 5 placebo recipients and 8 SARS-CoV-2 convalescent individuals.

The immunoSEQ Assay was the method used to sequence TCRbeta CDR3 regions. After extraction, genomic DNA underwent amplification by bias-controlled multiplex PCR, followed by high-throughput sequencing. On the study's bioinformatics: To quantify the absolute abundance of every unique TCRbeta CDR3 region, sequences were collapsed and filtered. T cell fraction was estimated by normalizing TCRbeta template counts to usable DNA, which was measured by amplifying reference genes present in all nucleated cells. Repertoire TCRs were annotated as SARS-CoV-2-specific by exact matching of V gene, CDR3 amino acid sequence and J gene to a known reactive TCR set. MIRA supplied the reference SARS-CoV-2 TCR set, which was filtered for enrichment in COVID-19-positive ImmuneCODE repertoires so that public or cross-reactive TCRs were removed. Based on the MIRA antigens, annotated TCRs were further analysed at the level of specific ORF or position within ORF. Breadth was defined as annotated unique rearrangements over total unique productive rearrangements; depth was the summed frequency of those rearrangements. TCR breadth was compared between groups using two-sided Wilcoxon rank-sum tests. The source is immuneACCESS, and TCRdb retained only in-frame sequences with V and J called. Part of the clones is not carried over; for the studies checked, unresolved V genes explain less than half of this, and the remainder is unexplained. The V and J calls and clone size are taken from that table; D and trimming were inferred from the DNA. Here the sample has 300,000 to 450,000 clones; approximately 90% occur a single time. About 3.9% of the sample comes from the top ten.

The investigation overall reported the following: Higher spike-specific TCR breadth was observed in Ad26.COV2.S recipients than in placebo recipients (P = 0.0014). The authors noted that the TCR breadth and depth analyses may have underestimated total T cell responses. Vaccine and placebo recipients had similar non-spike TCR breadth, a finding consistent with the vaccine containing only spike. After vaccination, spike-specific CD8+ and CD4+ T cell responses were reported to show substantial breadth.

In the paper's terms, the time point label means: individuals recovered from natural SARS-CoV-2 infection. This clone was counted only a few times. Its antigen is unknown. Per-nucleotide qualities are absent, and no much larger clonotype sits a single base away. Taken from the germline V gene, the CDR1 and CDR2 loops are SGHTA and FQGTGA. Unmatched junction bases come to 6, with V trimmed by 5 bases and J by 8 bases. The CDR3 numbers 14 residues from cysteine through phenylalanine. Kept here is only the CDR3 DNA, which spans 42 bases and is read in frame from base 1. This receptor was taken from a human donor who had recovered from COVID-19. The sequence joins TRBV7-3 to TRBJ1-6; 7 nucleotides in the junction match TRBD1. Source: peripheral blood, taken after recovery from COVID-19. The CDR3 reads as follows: CASSARQGHSPLHF. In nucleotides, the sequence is TGTGCCAGCAGCGCGAGACAGGGTCATTCACCCCTCCACTTT.